This T cell receptor (beta chain) was obtained from a study of cytomegalovirus exposure and HLA in healthy donors. Whole-study results and caveats: Researchers had no immune exposure information except CMV serostatus available.

Trimming pared 2 bases from V and 1 base from J, leaving 14 bases between. The CDR3 runs 16 residues. In germline, CDR1 is SGDLS, CDR2 YYNGEE. Worth noting for this clone: The antigen is undetermined.

Primers: 60 Vbeta forward and 13 Jbeta reverse. Assay used: immunoSEQ multiplex PCR; TCRdb lists only in-frame clones, some missing. The profile shows about 60,000 clones, around 79% of them singletons. The receptor was derived from a female donor in good health and CMV-seronegative. Sequencing used PBMCs. J is TRBJ2-3 and V is TRBV9, with unresolved D. This CDR3 is CASSVHQAWGTDTQYF. DNA for the CDR3: TGTGCCAGCAGCGTTCATCAGGCCTGGGGCACAGATACGCAGTATTTT.